This T cell receptor beta chain was sequenced in a study of sequential checkpoint blockade in melanoma. The overall study: Randomization was 1:1 between first-line nivolumab→ipilimumab and ipilimumab→nivolumab. Both treatment sequences were followed by maintenance nivolumab.

Treatment specified: randomized to nivolumab then ipilimumab (arm A) or the reverse (arm B). DNA-damaging chemotherapy had not been given to any patient beforehand. PBMC sorting kept live CD3+CD8+ cells without CD19 or CD56. TCRdb's table, derived via immunoSEQ multiplex PCR, lists solely in-frame clones and lacks some. The data contain around 10,000 clones, around 78% of them seen just once; the ten biggest clones take up 35% to 45%. Germline V lookup: CDR1 ENHRY, CDR2 SYGVKD. The V and J ends lost 3 bases and 0 bases respectively, with 8 bases between them. The CDR3 consists of 14 residues. The source of this sequence is a human donor with melanoma. J is TRBJ1-2 and V is TRBV10-3; D unclear. Sequenced here: CD8+ T cells sorted from blood (inferred from file names), sampled from a patient given nivolumab and ipilimumab in sequence. The DNA of the CDR3 is TGTGCCATCAGTGAAGGCGGAGCTAACTATGGCTACACCTTC. The encoded protein is CAISEGGANYGYTF.